This T cell receptor (beta chain) is from a study of vaccination effects on CD4 cells after COVID-19. In the ViraFEST assay, antigen-specific CD4+ clonotypes were identified by expansion after peptide-pool stimulation. CD4+ T cells were isolated after less than 13 days of culture. About 2 million PBMC were seeded per well and grown in the presence of about 9.5 IU/ml IL-2 and about 10 ug/ml peptides. As concerns this clone: Its antigen is currently unknown.

Generated by immunoSEQ multiplex PCR, the TCRdb table keeps only in-frame clones and is missing some. Among some 59,000 clones listed, over 80% were seen once. Germline trimming cut 5 bases from V and 2 bases from J; bases unmatched to any gene: 8. Germline loops: CDR1 MNHEY, CDR2 SMNVEV (reference sequence). This CDR3 has 17 amino acids. This rearrangement joins TRBV27 to TRBJ2-6; 8 nucleotides align to TRBD2. This sequence originates from a human donor who received a COVID-19 vaccine. Sequences were derived from CD4+ T cells from PBMCs cultured with HCoV-229E spike peptides, sampled before COVID-19 vaccination. The CDR3 sequence: CASSPPPGGAGANVLTF. CDR3 DNA sequence: TGTGCCAGCAGTCCCCCTCCGGGGGGGGCTGGGGCCAACGTCCTGACTTTC. Full variable domain (missing parts from reference TRBV27 and TRBJ2-6): EAQVTQNPRYLITVTGKKLTVTCSQNMNHEYMSWYRQDPGLGLRQIYYSMNVEVTDKGDVPEGYKVSRKEKRNFPLILESPSPNQTSLYFCASSPPPGGAGANVLTFGAGSRLTVL.